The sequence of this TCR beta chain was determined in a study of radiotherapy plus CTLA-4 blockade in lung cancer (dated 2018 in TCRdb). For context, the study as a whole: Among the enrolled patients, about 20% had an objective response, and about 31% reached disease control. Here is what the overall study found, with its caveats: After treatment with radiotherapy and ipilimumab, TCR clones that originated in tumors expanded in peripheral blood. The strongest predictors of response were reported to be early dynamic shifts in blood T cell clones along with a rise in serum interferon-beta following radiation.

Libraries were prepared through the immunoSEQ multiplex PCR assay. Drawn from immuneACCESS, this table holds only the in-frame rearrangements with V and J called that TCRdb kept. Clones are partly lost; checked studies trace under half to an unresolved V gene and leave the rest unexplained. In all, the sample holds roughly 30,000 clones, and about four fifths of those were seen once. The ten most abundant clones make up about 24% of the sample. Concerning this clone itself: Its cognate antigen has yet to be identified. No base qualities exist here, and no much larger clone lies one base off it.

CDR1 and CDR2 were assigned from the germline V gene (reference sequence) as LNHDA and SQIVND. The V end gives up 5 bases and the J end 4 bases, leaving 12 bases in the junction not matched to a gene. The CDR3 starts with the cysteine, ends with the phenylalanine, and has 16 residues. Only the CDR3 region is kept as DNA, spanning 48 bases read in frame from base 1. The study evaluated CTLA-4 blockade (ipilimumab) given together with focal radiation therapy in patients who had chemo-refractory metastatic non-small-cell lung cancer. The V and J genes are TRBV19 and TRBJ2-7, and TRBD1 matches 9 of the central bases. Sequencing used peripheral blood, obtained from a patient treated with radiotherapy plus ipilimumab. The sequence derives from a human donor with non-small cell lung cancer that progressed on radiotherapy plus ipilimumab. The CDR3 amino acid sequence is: CASSVQGAPTAYEQYF. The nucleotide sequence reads TGTGCCAGTAGTGTACAGGGGGCGCCGACCGCATACGAGCAGTACTTC. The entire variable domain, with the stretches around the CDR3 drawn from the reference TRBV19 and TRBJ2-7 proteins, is DGGITQSPKYLFRKEGQNVTLSCEQNLNHDAMYWYRQDPGQGLRLIYYSQIVNDFQKGDIAEGYSVSREKKESFPLTVTSAQKNPTAFYLCASSVQGAPTAYEQYFGPGTRLTVT.